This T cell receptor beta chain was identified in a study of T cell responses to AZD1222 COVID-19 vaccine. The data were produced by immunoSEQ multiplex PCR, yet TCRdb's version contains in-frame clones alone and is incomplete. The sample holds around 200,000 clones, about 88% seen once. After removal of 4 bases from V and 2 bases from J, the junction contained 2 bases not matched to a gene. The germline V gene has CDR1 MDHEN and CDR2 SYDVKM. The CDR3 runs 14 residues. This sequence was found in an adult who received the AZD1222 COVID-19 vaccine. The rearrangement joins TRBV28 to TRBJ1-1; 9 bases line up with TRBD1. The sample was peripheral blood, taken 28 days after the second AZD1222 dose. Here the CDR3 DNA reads TGTGCCAGCAGTTGGGGACAGGGAAACACTGAAGCTTTCTTT. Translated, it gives CASSWGQGNTEAFF.